Below, one T cell receptor beta chain is given with its context. What it binds is unknown. The time point: week 23, last vaccination. Vaccinated patients received 300 ug of mutant IDH1 20-mer peptide per dose, with topical imiquimod. Tumors from donors were new WHO grade 3 or 4 IDH1-mutant astrocytomas with ATRX loss. Using immunoSEQ multiplex PCR, the repertoire was profiled, and TCRdb retains in-frame clones only, with some absent. The sample comprises about 86,000 clones, roughly 85% of which are singletons, and about 2.2% rests with the top ten. The source of the sample is a study of a mutant IDH1 vaccine in newly diagnosed glioma. At the level of the study: Weeks 1, 3, 5, 7, 11, 15, 19 and 23 were when patients received their eight vaccinations. Patients were started on vaccination 4-6 weeks after radiotherapy alone, or with temozolomide cycles. Patients previously underwent radiotherapy, temozolomide, or both, and most underwent both.

The CDR3 extends over 13 amino acids. The V and J ends lost 6 bases and 5 bases respectively, with 13 bases between them. Germline V gene data show CDR1 as MDHEN and CDR2 as SYDVKM. The chain combines TRBV28 with TRBJ2-5; D unresolved. This TCR derives from a man under 40 with glioma. Some clones in this sample may be carry-over from other donors' samples. The specimen comprised PBMCs, sampled from a glioma patient whose treatment included an IDH1 peptide vaccine. The CDR3 nucleotides are TGTGCCAGCAGGGCATCGGCGTTGGAGACCCAGTACTTC. It codes for CASRASALETQYF. Full variable domain (outside the CDR3, taken from reference TRBV28 and TRBJ2-5): DVKVTQSSRYLVKRTGEKVFLECVQDMDHENMFWYRQDPGLGLRLIYFSYDVKMKEKGDIPEGYSVSREKKERFSLILESASTNQTSMYLCASRASALETQYFGPGTRLLVL.